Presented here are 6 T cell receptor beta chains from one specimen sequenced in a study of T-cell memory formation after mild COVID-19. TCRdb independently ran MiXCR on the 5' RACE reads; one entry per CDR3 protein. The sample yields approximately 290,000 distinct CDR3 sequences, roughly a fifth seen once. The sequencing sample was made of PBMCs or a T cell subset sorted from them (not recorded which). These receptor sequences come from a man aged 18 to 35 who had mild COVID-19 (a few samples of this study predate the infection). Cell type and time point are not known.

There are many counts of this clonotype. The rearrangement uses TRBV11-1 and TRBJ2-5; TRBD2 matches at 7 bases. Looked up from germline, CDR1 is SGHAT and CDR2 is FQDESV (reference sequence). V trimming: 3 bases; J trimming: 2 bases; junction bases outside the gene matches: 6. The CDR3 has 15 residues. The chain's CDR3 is CASSLWGTTQETQYF. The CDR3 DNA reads TGTGCCAGCAGCTTGTGGGGGACTACTCAAGAGACCCAGTACTTC.

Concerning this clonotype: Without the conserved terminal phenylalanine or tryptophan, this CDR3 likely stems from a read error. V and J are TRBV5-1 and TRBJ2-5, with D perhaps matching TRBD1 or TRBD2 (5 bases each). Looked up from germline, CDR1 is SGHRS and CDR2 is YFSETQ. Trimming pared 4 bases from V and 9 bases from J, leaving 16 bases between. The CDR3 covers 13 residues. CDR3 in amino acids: CASSEGRPMAQYL. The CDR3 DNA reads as TGCGCCAGCAGCGAGGGACGGCCCATGGCCCAGTACCTC.

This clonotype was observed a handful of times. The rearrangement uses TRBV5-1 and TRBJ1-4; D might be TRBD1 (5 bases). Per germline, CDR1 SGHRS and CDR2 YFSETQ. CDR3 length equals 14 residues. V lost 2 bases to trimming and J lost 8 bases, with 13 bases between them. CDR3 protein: CASSFGAGIEKLFF. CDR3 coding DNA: TGCGCCAGCAGCTTTGGGGCAGGGATCGAAAAACTGTTTTTT.

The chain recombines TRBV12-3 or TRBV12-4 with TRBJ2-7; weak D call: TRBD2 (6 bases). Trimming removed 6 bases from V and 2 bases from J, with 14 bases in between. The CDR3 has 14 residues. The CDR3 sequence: CASRTGTLPYEQYF. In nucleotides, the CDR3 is TGTGCCAGCAGGACCGGGACTCTACCCTACGAGCAGTACTTC.

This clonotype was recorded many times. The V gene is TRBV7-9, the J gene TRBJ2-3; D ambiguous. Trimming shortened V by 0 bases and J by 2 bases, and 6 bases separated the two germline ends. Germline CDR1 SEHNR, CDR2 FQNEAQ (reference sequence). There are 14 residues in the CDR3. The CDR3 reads CASSLATHTDTQYF. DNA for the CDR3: TGTGCCAGCAGCTTAGCCACCCACACAGATACGCAGTATTTT.

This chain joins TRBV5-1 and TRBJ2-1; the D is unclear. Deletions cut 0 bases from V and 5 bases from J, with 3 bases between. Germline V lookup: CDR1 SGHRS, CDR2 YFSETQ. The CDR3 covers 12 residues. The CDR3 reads CASSLDNNEQFF. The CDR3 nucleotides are TGCGCCAGCAGCTTGGACAACAATGAGCAGTTCTTC. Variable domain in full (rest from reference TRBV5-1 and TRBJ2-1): KAGVTQTPRYLIKTRGQQVTLSCSPISGHRSVSWYQQTPGQGLQFLFEYFSETQRNKGNFPGRFSGRQFSNSRSEMNVSTLELGDSALYLCASSLDNNEQFFGPGTRLTVL.